A single sample gave rise to the 14 T cell receptor beta chains below, sequenced in a study of T cells in Graves' hyperthyroidism and ophthalmopathy. Amplified TCR beta CDR3 regions came from RNA transcripts. HTBI primers drove first-round RT-PCR of the TCR CDR3. TCRdb re-called the multiplex PCR reads with MiXCR, one entry per CDR3 protein. Here the sample spans fewer than 350,000 distinct CDR3 sequences, 10% to 15% being singletons. Sample: blood. These receptors were collected from a woman aged 25-40 years with Graves' hyperthyroidism that later progressed to Graves' ophthalmopathy.

This clonotype was detected only a few times. A single base separates this from a much larger clone, so it may be a read error. The chain is built from TRBV7-2 and TRBJ2-1; 7 positions match TRBD2. The CDR3 has 15 residues. CDR1 and CDR2 (germline): SGHTA, FQGNSA. The V gene end was trimmed by 2 bases and the J gene end by 2 bases; junction bases not matched to a gene: 3. This CDR3 reads CASSLLADPYNEQFF. The CDR3 DNA reads as TGTGCCAGCAGCTTACTAGCGGACCCCTACAATGAGCAGTTCTTC.

The chain uses TRBV14 and TRBJ1-6; D ambiguous. The V gene lost 4 bases and the J gene lost 7 bases, with 17 bases spanning the gap. Germline CDR1 is SGHDN and CDR2 is FVKESK. The CDR3 is made up of 16 amino acids. For the CDR3, the DNA is TGTGCCAGCAGCCCACTGATTTCGGGGAGGAATTCACCCCTCCACTTT. Translated: CASSPLISGRNSPLHF.

The V and J genes are TRBV19 and TRBJ1-2; no clear D. V gave up 7 bases and J gave up 4 bases, with 16 bases separating them. Germline V gene sequence: CDR1 LNHDA, CDR2 SQIVND (reference sequence). This CDR3 is 14 amino acids long. CDR3 bases: TGTGCCAGTACCCAGCGAGGGATGGGCTATGGCTACACCTTC. It specifies CASTQRGMGYGYTF.

In this sample, this clonotype turned up many times. The genes are TRBV24-1 and TRBJ2-7, with D unclear. V dropped 6 bases and J dropped 5 bases, with 7 bases sitting between them. CDR3 length: 11 amino acids. Per the germline V gene, CDR1 is KGHDR and CDR2 is SFDVKD. CDR3 sequence: CATSSLDEQYF. The CDR3 coding sequence is TGTGCCACCAGTTCTCTGGACGAGCAGTACTTC.

This clonotype came up many times. This chain uses TRBV6-1 with TRBJ1-2; TRBD1 is a possible D gene (6 bases). This CDR3 is built from 14 residues. CDR1 is MNHNS, CDR2 SASEGT, per germline. V was pared by 6 bases and J by 4 bases, with 15 bases between. The CDR3 sequence is CASRAGGQSYGYTF. The DNA for the CDR3 is TGTGCCAGCAGAGCCGGTGGACAGTCCTATGGCTACACCTTC.

This clonotype has only one observation. The genes are TRBV28 and TRBJ2-1; the match to TRBD1 covers 8 bases. There are 15 residues in the CDR3. V lost 7 bases to trimming and J lost 4 bases; unmatched junction nucleotides: 9. Looked up from germline, CDR1 is MDHEN and CDR2 is SYDVKM. The CDR3 DNA is TGTGCCAGCACCCAGGGGGCAGGGGGGTACAATGAGCAGTTCTTC. Encoded protein: CASTQGAGGYNEQFF.

This clonotype was observed many times. The chain links TRBV2 to TRBJ2-1, with 8 bases matching TRBD2. CDR3 size: 13 residues. In germline, CDR1 is SNHLY, CDR2 FYNNEI. The J segment lost 8 bases and the V segment lost 7 bases, leaving 7 bases of the junction unmatched. The chain's CDR3 is CASKRGIGDEQFF. The CDR3 DNA is TGTGCCAGCAAGCGGGGGATAGGCGATGAGCAGTTCTTC.

Details on this clonotype: A much larger clonotype is one base distant, so this may be a read error. The DNA for the CDR3 is TGTGCCATCAGTCCCGGGACAGGGGGCTGGGAGCAGTACTTC. As protein: CAISPGTGGWEQYF. The J gene is TRBJ2-7, the V gene TRBV10-3; 12 bases match TRBD1. CDR3 length: 14 residues. V shed 5 bases and J 7 bases; nucleotides not matched to a gene: 6. Germline V gives CDR1 ENHRY, CDR2 SYGVKD.

This clonotype appeared many times. The chain carries TRBV30 and TRBJ1-1; 7 bases agree with TRBD1. Germline V gives CDR1 GTSNPN, CDR2 SVGIG (reference sequence). This CDR3 has 14 residues. J was trimmed by 0 bases and V by 0 bases; bases with no gene match: 1. CDR3 nucleotide sequence: TGTGCCTGGAGTGTACAGGGGTTGAACACTGAAGCTTTCTTT. Its protein is CAWSVQGLNTEAFF. Variable domain in full (rest from reference TRBV30 and TRBJ1-1): SQTIHQWPATLVQPVGSPLSLECTVEGTSNPNLYWYRQAAGRGLQLLFYSVGIGQISSEVPQNLSASRPQDRQFILSSKKLLLSDSGFYLCAWSVQGLNTEAFFGQGTRLTVV.

This clonotype has ten or more counts. J is TRBJ1-2 and V is TRBV7-2; TRBD1 might be the D (6 bases). CDR1 is SGHTA and CDR2 is FQGNSA in the germline V gene. The CDR3 is 12 residues long. Trimming left V 7 bases short and J 8 bases short, with 14 bases between. CDR3 loop: CASTRDIGGYTF. The DNA of the CDR3 is TGTGCCAGCACCCGGGACATTGGGGGCTACACCTTC.

This clonotype was found many times. The chain carries TRBV7-2 and TRBJ2-2; 8 positions match TRBD1. There are 15 residues in the CDR3. Germline V lookup: CDR1 SGHTA, CDR2 FQGNSA. The V and J ends lost 5 bases and 4 bases, in that order; junction bases with no gene match: 6. Written as DNA, the CDR3 is TGTGCCAGCAGCACGCAAACAGGGGGCACCGGGGAGCTGTTTTTT. Its protein product is CASSTQTGGTGELFF.

This clonotype was observed many times. The CDR3 loop reads CASSPRQTNQPQHF. The CDR3 nucleotides read TGTGCCAGCTCACCACGCCAGACTAATCAGCCCCAGCATTTT. This rearrangement joins TRBV18 to TRBJ1-5; D gene uncertain. Trimming took off 1 base at V and 4 bases at J, with 8 bases between the two ends. The V gene's germline CDR1 is KGHSH and CDR2 LQKENI. The CDR3 spans 14 residues.

The CDR3 DNA is TGTGCCAGCAGCTTAACTAGCGGGAGCGCCGATACGCAGTATTTT. It translates to CASSLTSGSADTQYF. The chain combines TRBV7-2 with TRBJ2-3, with 11 bases that match TRBD2. CDR3 length equals 15 residues. Trimming took 2 bases from V and 6 from J; bases not matched to a gene: 4. From germline, CDR1 is SGHTA and CDR2 FQGNSA.

This clonotype was recorded at least ten times. The V call is TRBV7-2, the J call TRBJ2-3; D might be TRBD1 or TRBD2, each matching 5 bases. There are 18 residues in the CDR3. Trimming took 5 bases from V and 1 from J, leaving 22 bases between them. Germline V gives CDR1 SGHTA, CDR2 FQGNSA. CDR3 loop: CASSAPLGASRGTDTQYF. The CDR3 DNA follows: TGTGCCAGCAGCGCCCCCCTTGGGGCTAGCCGAGGCACAGATACGCAGTATTTT.